This TCR beta chain was sequenced during a study of T-cell reconstitution after alpha-beta-depleted transplantation in children. General study findings and limits: Recipient T cells and thymic progenitors that survived gave rise to the high TCRbeta diversity observed at day 60 in some patients.

During its preparation, the TCRbeta library received unique molecular identifiers. One entry per CDR3 protein, called by TCRdb with MiXCR from the PCR reads. The data show 700,000 to 950,000 distinct CDR3 sequences, less than 20% seen once. With V trimmed by 0 bases and J by 6 bases, 9 bases remained unmatched. Germline CDR1 DFQATT, CDR2 SNEGSKA (reference sequence). The CDR3 covers 16 residues. Concerning this clonotype itself: What it binds is not known.

The source of this sequence is a male patient younger than 18 who had a stem cell transplant for acute lymphoblastic leukemia, so the T cells may come from the graft donor. The gene calls are TRBV20-1 and TRBJ2-2, with 8 bases fitting TRBD2. The source was PBMCs, mostly from graft donor cells, collected 360 days after TCRalphabeta/CD19-depleted stem cell transplant. CDR3 amino acids: CSARDGDGRAPGELFF. CDR3 DNA sequence: TGCAGTGCTAGAGATGGGGACGGGAGGGCCCCCGGGGAGCTGTTTTTT.